This T cell receptor beta chain comes out of a study of T cells in localized non-small cell lung cancer (TCRdb year 2020). Looking at the study overall: Comparing tumors with uninvolved tumor-adjacent lungs, the study looked at the T cell repertoires of approximately 250 patients with early-stage NSCLC. The mean age of the NSCLC patients was around 67 years, with 130 or so men and about a hundred women. The cohort was made up of fewer than 250 treatment-naive NSCLC patients whose localized lung tumors had been resected.

In the case of this clone: The specificity of this receptor is unknown. The input lacks base qualities; no much larger clone sits a single base away.

TCR beta CDR3 regions were sequenced from DNA using the immunoSEQ Assay. Concerning the study's data processing: To compute T cell density, TCR beta template counts were normalized to usable DNA, which was estimated by amplifying housekeeping genes. Richness was estimated with the preseqR package, extrapolating to 400,000 templates for PBMC samples and 120,000 templates for tissue samples. Clonality was defined as one minus Pielou's evenness. Tissue-enriched TCRs were identified by differential abundance testing using productive amino-acid clonotypes, minimum total count 5 and alpha 0.1. The Jaccard Index and the Morisita Overlap Index were used to quantify repertoire overlap between compartments. GLIPH clustered TCR beta CDR3s with public tetramer-defined viral CDR3s; viral motifs required at least three viral sequences plus V-gene enrichment. TCRdb's version of the immuneACCESS table is confined to in-frame rearrangements and falls short of the full clone set. An unresolved V gene accounts for under half of the shortfall where checked; the remainder is of unknown origin. V, J and clone size derive from that table, while D and trimming were established from the DNA sequence. The table for this sample lists 50,000 to 55,000 clones; around four fifths of them were counted only once. About a sixth of the sample rests with the top ten.

CDR1 and CDR2 are read off the germline V gene as SGDLS and YYNGEE. From the cysteine up to the phenylalanine, the CDR3 has a length of 17 residues. CDR3 DNA only is kept here, 51 bases in frame from base 1. Trimmed from V: 4 bases; trimmed from J: 0 bases; junction bases lacking a gene match: 11. At diagnosis, peripheral blood, uninvolved tumor-adjacent lung and tumor were collected and stored as a combination of fresh-frozen and FFPE material. For TCR repertoire profiling, the blood samples were analyzed as peripheral blood mononuclear cells. General study outcomes and caveats: Uninvolved tumor-adjacent lung showed the highest T cell clonality, higher than tumor, which suggests more focused antigenic responses in the uninvolved tumor-adjacent lung. Longer overall survival was associated with higher T cell density in blood, whereas shorter survival was associated with higher clonality in adjacent lung. Since the design was exploratory, TCR variables were selected using unadjusted p-values with no false-discovery rate correction. A median of roughly 60 of the top 100 tumor clones were detected in paired uninvolved adjacent lung, and around 27 of these tumor clones were also found among the top 100 clones of the paired uninvolved adjacent lung. Multi-region tumor sequencing was not performed, so intratumor heterogeneity could not be excluded.

Sequencing used peripheral blood mononuclear cells, obtained before any cancer treatment. Rearrangement joined TRBV9 to TRBJ2-5, and 8 junctional nucleotides match TRBD2. The receptor was isolated from a man aged 35 to 69 with stage III lung adenocarcinoma. This receptor has the CDR3 CASSSQGLRGDQETQYF. The DNA sequence is TGTGCCAGCAGCTCCCAGGGGCTGCGGGGGGACCAAGAGACCCAGTACTTC.